This T cell receptor (beta chain) was identified during a study of cytomegalovirus exposure and HLA in healthy donors. Whole-study results and caveats: High sensitivity and specificity were reportedly achieved when the classifier diagnosed cytomegalovirus status.

The PCR ran on 60 Vbeta and 13 Jbeta primers. Assay: immunoSEQ multiplex PCR; the TCRdb copy retains only in-frame clones and omits some. This table has approximately 160,000 clones, approximately 62% appearing once. A few counts support this clone. The antigen remains unidentified. CDR3 length: 11 residues. V gave up 6 bases and J gave up 4 bases, with 6 bases separating them. The germline V gene encodes CDR1 MDHEN and CDR2 SYDVKM. This chain uses TRBV28 with TRBJ1-2; no reliable D call. Sequencing was performed on PBMCs. The sequence was obtained from a man between 50 and 59 years old in good health and CMV-seronegative. CDR3 coding DNA: TGTGCCAGCAGGGAGGGCTATGGCTACACCTTC. This sequence encodes CASREGYGYTF.